Below, 23 T cell receptor beta chains from the same sample are listed, as sequenced in a study of immune characterization of retroperitoneal liposarcoma. One entry per CDR3 protein, called by TCRdb with MiXCR from the PCR reads. This sample has around 12,000 distinct CDR3 sequences; about a quarter occur once, and the top ten carry approximately 8.3%. Source material: tumor tissue. Receptor source: a male donor with retroperitoneal liposarcoma.

This clonotype has just a few counts. The rearrangement links TRBV6-2 or TRBV6-3 to TRBJ2-1; D uncertain. Trimming left V 0 bases short and J 9 bases short, with 9 bases between. CDR1 and CDR2 from the germline V gene are MNHEY and SVGEGT. The CDR3 covers 13 residues. DNA of the CDR3: TGTGCCAGCAGTTACTCCCACGTAAGTGAGCAGTTCTTC. This gives the protein CASSYSHVSEQFF.

This clonotype appeared many times. This sequence joins TRBV7-8 and TRBJ2-5; 12 nucleotides match TRBD2. V gave up 1 base and J gave up 11 bases; unmatched junction bases: 8. Germline CDR1 and CDR2: SGHVS and FQNEAQ. The CDR3 consists of 15 residues. The CDR3 here is CASSLEGLAGWEQYF. The CDR3 nucleotides are TGTGCCAGCAGCTTAGAGGGACTAGCGGGTTGGGAGCAGTACTTC.

The chain carries TRBV7-2 and TRBJ2-1; D is possibly TRBD2 (7 bases). The germline V gene encodes CDR1 SGHTA and CDR2 FQGNSA. Trimming took 2 bases from V and 6 from J, leaving 20 bases between them. This CDR3 region has 17 residues. The CDR3 DNA follows: TGTGCCAGCAGCTTAAAGGGAGCTATGGGGGGGGCCAATGAGCAGTTCTTC. Translating it yields CASSLKGAMGGANEQFF.

Within the sample, this clonotype is medium-sized. The chain is built from TRBV12-3 or TRBV12-4 and TRBJ2-1; TRBD2 matches 8 bases. The CDR3 is 13 residues long. Trimming removed 7 bases from V and 13 bases from J; junction bases left unmatched: 12. In nucleotides, the CDR3 is TGTGCCAGCAAAGCGGGAGCCCAAGAGACCCAGTTCTTC. This gives the protein CASKAGAQETQFF.

The chain is built from TRBV7-8 and TRBJ2-2; the D gene is possibly TRBD2 (5 bases). Germline V gene data show CDR1 as SGHVS and CDR2 as FQNEAQ. The ends were cut back, 1 base at V and 0 bases at J, with 15 bases in the middle. The CDR3 is 18 amino acids. In nucleotides, the CDR3 is TGTGCCAGCAGCTTAGTAACTCGGGGTAGGGCGAACACCGGGGAGCTGTTTTTT. This encodes CASSLVTRGRANTGELFF.

This clonotype was seen at least ten times. The chain uses TRBV6-1 and TRBJ1-1, with D possibly being TRBD1 (5 bases). Trimming took 6 bases from V and 5 from J, leaving 19 bases between them. The CDR3 runs to 15 residues. Germline CDR1 is MNHNS and CDR2 is SASEGT. DNA for the CDR3: TGTGCCAGCAGCCAGCCCAGGGTCGGGAAGACTGAAGCTTTCTTT. This translates into CASSQPRVGKTEAFF.

This clonotype was recorded many times. The CDR3 sequence: CASSLPTGLEETQFF. CDR3 in DNA: TGTGCCAGCAGTCTGCCAACAGGGTTGGAAGAGACCCAGTTCTTC. J is TRBJ2-1 and V is TRBV6-1, with a possible D match to TRBD1 (6 bases). Germline lookup yields CDR1 MNHNS and CDR2 SASEGT. CDR3 size: 15 residues. V dropped 5 bases and J dropped 13 bases, with 24 bases sitting between them.

This sequence joins TRBV6-1 and TRBJ2-5; 10 bases are a match to TRBD2. The ends lost 6 bases at V and 1 base at J; junction bases unmatched: 14. The CDR3 loop spans 18 amino acids. Germline CDR1 and CDR2: MNHNS and SASEGT. The CDR3 region has the DNA TGTGCCAGCAGCCCCGGACTAGCGGCAATTTCGGGCCAAGAGACCCAGTACTTC. Amino acids: CASSPGLAAISGQETQYF.

This clonotype was observed many times. This chain uses TRBV6-5 with TRBJ2-5, with D perhaps TRBD1 or TRBD2 (5 bases each). V gave up 0 bases and J gave up 4 bases, with 15 bases separating them. This CDR3 region has 16 residues. The germline gives CDR1 MNHEY, CDR2 SVGAGI. The CDR3 DNA is TGTGCCAGCAGTTACTCGATCGGGGAAGGGGCAGAGACCCAGTACTTC. This encodes CASSYSIGEGAETQYF.

The sample holds many counts of this clonotype. CDR3: CASSSGQVQETQFF. In DNA form, the CDR3 reads TGTGCCAGCAGCTCCGGACAGGTCCAAGAGACCCAGTTCTTC. This chain uses TRBV11-2 with TRBJ2-5; 7 nucleotides line up with TRBD1. Near its end, the DNA agrees better with TRBJ2-1, so the J call may be wrong. The CDR3 spans 14 residues. The germline gives CDR1 SGHAT, CDR2 FQNNGV.

This clonotype came up many times. The chain combines TRBV12-3 or TRBV12-4 with TRBJ2-1; 7 positions match TRBD2. The J call is in doubt because the DNA end fits TRBJ2-7 better. The CDR3 has 15 amino acids. As DNA, the CDR3 is TGTGCCAGCAGTTTGGGAGGGAACTCCTACAATGAGCAGTACTTC. Translation gives CASSLGGNSYNEQYF.

DNA of the CDR3: TGTGCCAGCAGTTACGCCGGACAGGGGAGGTACACTGAAGCTTTCTTT. It yields the protein CASSYAGQGRYTEAFF. V is TRBV6-6 and J is TRBJ1-1, with 9 bases matching TRBD1. The CDR3 sequence is 16 residues long. Germline CDR1 MNHNY, CDR2 SVGAGI (reference sequence). The junction had 7 bases not matched to a gene; V was cut back by 2 bases and J by 3 bases.

This clonotype has a count of ten or more. V and J are TRBV12-5 and TRBJ2-6; TRBD1 agrees at 7 bases. The CDR3 runs 20 residues. Germline loops: CDR1 LGHNT, CDR2 FRNRAP. Trimming removed 4 bases from V and 0 bases from J; junction bases left unmatched: 15. CDR3 nucleotides: TGTGCTAGTGGTTCGCCTAGTCGGGACAGACCGAACTCTGGGGCCAACGTCCTGACTTTC. Protein product: CASGSPSRDRPNSGANVLTF.

This clonotype has only one observation. The V call is TRBV11-2, the J call TRBJ1-1; D is unresolved. The length of the CDR3 is 15 residues. Trimming cost V 5 bases and J 1 base, with 14 bases left between them. Germline CDR1 SGHAT, CDR2 FQNNGV. The DNA for the CDR3 is TGTGCCAGCAGCAAAAGTAGACAACCGAACACTGAAGCTTTCTTT. Residues: CASSKSRQPNTEAFF.

This clonotype was seen a few times. The chain couples TRBV7-3 to TRBJ2-1, with D tentatively TRBD1 (6 bases). This CDR3 spans 15 amino acids. Between the trimmed V and J ends, which lost 6 bases and 1 base, there was a span of 13 bases. CDR1 and CDR2 (germline): SGHTA, FQGTGA. The CDR3 loop reads CASSPIGGSYNEQFF. As DNA, the CDR3 is TGTGCCAGCAGTCCCATAGGGGGATCCTACAATGAGCAGTTCTTC. Using reference TRBV7-3 and TRBJ2-1 for the parts outside the CDR3, the full variable domain is GAGVSQTPSNKVTEKGKYVELRCDPISGHTALYWYRQSLGQGPEFLIYFQGTGAADDSGLPNDRFFAVRPEGSVSTLKIQRTERGDSAVYLCASSPIGGSYNEQFFGPGTRLTVL.

Note on this clonotype: One base away lies a much larger clone, so this may be a sequencing read error. The chain recombines TRBV12-3 or TRBV12-4 with TRBJ2-1, with 12 bases that match TRBD2. The CDR3 extends over 18 amino acids. The CDR3 DNA reads TGTGCCAGCAGTTTTCTCAGGGGGCGACTAGCGGGAGAGAATGAGCAGTTATTC. This codes for CASSFLRGRLAGENEQLF.

Note on this clonotype: The DNA is omitted, as the CDR3 cannot be located on it reliably, and the CDR3 follows TCRdb's listing. V is TRBV6-1 and J is TRBJ2-2; the table's D call, TRBD2, was not checked against the DNA. Germline-derived CDR1 and CDR2 are MNHNS and SASEGT. The CDR3 is 21 residues long, counting both termini. CDR3 amino acids: CASSLDPGGYEQYFGAGELFF.

By its share, this clonotype is medium-sized. The chain has TRBV7-2 and TRBJ2-5, with 9 bases matching TRBD2. The ends lost 5 bases at V and 2 bases at J; junction bases unmatched: 15. CDR3 size: 18 residues. In germline, CDR1 is SGHTA, CDR2 FQGNSA. The CDR3 protein is CASSPRPSLAGMQETQYF. The DNA of the CDR3 is TGTGCCAGCAGCCCACGCCCCTCGCTAGCGGGGATGCAAGAGACCCAGTACTTC. The variable domain in full, with the rest retrieved from reference TRBV7-2 and TRBJ2-5, is GAGVSQSPSNKVTEKGKDVELRCDPISGHTALYWYRQSLGQGLEFLIYFQGNSAPDKSGLPSDRFSAERTGGSVSTLTIQRTQQEDSAVYLCASSPRPSLAGMQETQYFGPGTRLLVL.

The gene calls are TRBV7-3 and TRBJ2-2; 8 bases are shared with TRBD2. The trim removed 4 bases at V and 12 bases at J, leaving 19 bases unmatched. Germline CDR1 SGHTA, CDR2 FQGTGA. The CDR3 loop spans 17 amino acids. The CDR3 coding sequence is TGTGCCAGCAGCTCCGGAGGGAGCGGGAGTTTGTCGGGGAAGCTGTTTTTT. This sequence encodes CASSSGGSGSLSGKLFF. The whole variable domain, remainder taken from reference TRBV7-3 and TRBJ2-2, is GAGVSQTPSNKVTEKGKYVELRCDPISGHTALYWYRQSLGQGPEFLIYFQGTGAADDSGLPNDRFFAVRPEGSVSTLKIQRTERGDSAVYLCASSSGGSGSLSGKLFFGEGSRLTVL.

V usage is TRBV25-1 and J usage is TRBJ2-1, with a weak D call TRBD1 (5 bases). There are 11 residues in the CDR3. CDR1 and CDR2 from the germline V gene are MGHDK and SYGVNS. V lost 8 bases and J 7 bases, leaving 9 bases between the germline ends. Written as DNA, the CDR3 is TGTGCCAGCGCTCGGACAAATGAGCAGTTCTTC. It is translated as CASARTNEQFF.

Only a few counts were recorded for this clonotype. The gene calls are TRBV7-2 and TRBJ2-1, with D perhaps being TRBD1 or TRBD2 (5 bases each). V dropped 0 bases and J dropped 1 base, with 13 bases sitting between them. This CDR3 comprises 17 residues. CDR1 SGHTA and CDR2 FQGNSA come from the germline V gene. DNA for the CDR3: TGTGCCAGCAGCTTAGCGCTTGGGACGGGGTCCTACAATGAGCAGTTCTTC. Its protein product is CASSLALGTGSYNEQFF. The full variable domain, rest sourced from reference TRBV7-2 and TRBJ2-1, is GAGVSQSPSNKVTEKGKDVELRCDPISGHTALYWYRQSLGQGLEFLIYFQGNSAPDKSGLPSDRFSAERTGGSVSTLTIQRTQQEDSAVYLCASSLALGTGSYNEQFFGPGTRLTVL.

This clonotype was recorded many times. The chain joins TRBV12-3 or TRBV12-4 to TRBJ2-1; D possibly corresponds to TRBD1 (5 bases). V was pared by 2 bases and J by 5 bases, with 10 bases between. There are 14 residues in the CDR3. In DNA, the CDR3 is TGTGCCAGCAGTTTATGGGGCCCGGACAATGAGCAGTTCTTC. Translated, it gives CASSLWGPDNEQFF.

The rearrangement uses TRBV27 and TRBJ2-7; TRBD1 is a possible D gene (5 bases). Trimming took 6 bases from V and 0 from J, leaving 12 bases between them. CDR1 and CDR2 from the germline V gene are MNHEY and SMNVEV (reference sequence). This CDR3 spans 14 amino acids. The CDR3 loop reads CASRREDNSYEQYF. The CDR3 DNA follows: TGTGCCAGCAGACGAGAGGACAACTCCTACGAGCAGTACTTC.